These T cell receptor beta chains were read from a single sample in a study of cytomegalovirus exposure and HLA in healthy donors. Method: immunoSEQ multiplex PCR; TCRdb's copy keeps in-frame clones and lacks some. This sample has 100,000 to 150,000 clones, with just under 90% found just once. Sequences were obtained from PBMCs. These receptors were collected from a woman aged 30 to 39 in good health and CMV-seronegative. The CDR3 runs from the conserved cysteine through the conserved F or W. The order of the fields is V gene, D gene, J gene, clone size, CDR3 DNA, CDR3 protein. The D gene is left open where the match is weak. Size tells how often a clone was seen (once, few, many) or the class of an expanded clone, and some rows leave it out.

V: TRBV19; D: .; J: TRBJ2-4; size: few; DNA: TGTGCCAGTAGTATGTCCGGGGACTCCAAAAACATTCAGTACTTC; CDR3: CASSMSGDSKNIQYF
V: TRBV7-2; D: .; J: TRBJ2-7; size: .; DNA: TGTGCCAGCAGTTTAACACGGGGAAGCTCCTACGAGCAGTACTTC; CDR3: CASSLTRGSSYEQYF
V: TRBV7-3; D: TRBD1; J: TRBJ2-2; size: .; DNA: TGTGCCAGCAGCAGACAGGGGTCGGCAGGGGAGCTGTTTTTT; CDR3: CASSRQGSAGELFF
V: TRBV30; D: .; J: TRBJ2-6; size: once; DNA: TGTGCCTGGAGTCCCCACCCAGGCTCTGGGGCCAACGTCCTGACTTTC; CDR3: CAWSPHPGSGANVLTF
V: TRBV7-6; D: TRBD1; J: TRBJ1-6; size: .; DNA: TGTGCCAGCAGCTTAGGGACAGGGCGTAATTCACCCCTCCACTTT; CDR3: CASSLGTGRNSPLHF
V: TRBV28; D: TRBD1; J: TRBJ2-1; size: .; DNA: TGTGCCAGCAGACCGGGACAGGGTTATAGGGATGAGCAGTTCTTC; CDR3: CASRPGQGYRDEQFF
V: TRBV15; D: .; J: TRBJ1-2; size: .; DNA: TGTGCCACCAGCAGACGAGGGAACGAAAACTATGGCTACACCTTC; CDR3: CATSRRGNENYGYTF
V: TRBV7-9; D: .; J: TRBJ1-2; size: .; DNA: TGTGCCAGCAGCGGAGGGAACTATGGCTACACCTTC; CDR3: CASSGGNYGYTF
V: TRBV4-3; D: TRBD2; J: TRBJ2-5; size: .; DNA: TGCGCCAGCAGCCACAAAACGGACTTCGGCGGGGGACCAGAGACCCAGTACTTC; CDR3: CASSHKTDFGGGPETQYF
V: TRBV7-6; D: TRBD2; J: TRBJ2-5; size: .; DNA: TGTGCCAGCAGCTTAGAGCGGGGGTCGGGAAAGCAAGAGACCCAGTACTTC; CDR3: CASSLERGSGKQETQYF
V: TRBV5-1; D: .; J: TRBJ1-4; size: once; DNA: TGCGCCAGCAGCTCCCAGGGTGCGGCTAATGAAAAACTGTTTTTT; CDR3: CASSSQGAANEKLFF
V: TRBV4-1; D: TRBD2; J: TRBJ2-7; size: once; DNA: TGCGCCAGCAGCCAAGAGATCGCGGGGGAGCGGCCCTACGAGCAGTACTTC; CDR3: CASSQEIAGERPYEQYF
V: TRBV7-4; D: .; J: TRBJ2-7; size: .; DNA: TGTGCCAGCAGCTTAGGGGTCAGGGGTCCCTACGAGCAGTACTTC; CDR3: CASSLGVRGPYEQYF
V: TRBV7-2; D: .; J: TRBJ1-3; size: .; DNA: TGTGCCAGCAGCTTAGGGGCGACCAGATTTTCTGGAAACACCATATATTTT; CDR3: CASSLGATRFSGNTIYF
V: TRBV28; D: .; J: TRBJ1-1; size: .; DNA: TGTGCCAGCAGTTTGGACTGGACAGTCGATTTGGTCACTGAAGCTTTCTTT; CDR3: CASSLDWTVDLVTEAFF
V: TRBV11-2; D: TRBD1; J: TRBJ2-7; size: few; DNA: TGTGCCAGCAGCCCTCTCGGGAGGACAGGGGACTACGAGCAGTACTTC; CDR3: CASSPLGRTGDYEQYF
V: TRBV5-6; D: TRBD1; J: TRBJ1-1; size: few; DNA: TGTGCCAGCAGCTCCTGGGACAGCACTGAAGCTTTCTTT; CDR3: CASSSWDSTEAFF
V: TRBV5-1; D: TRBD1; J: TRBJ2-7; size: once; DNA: TGCGCCAGCAGCTTGGTGCACAGGGGAAACGAGCAGTACTTC; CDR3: CASSLVHRGNEQYF
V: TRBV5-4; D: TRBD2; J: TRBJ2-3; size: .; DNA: TGTGCCAGCGACCCGGGCGGGACGGGGTCAGCGGGGGATACCACAGATACGCAGTATTTT; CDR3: CASDPGGTGSAGDTTDTQYF
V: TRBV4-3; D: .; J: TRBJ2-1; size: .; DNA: TGCGCCAGCAGCCAAGATGGCACAGATTACAATGAGCAGTTCTTC; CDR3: CASSQDGTDYNEQFF
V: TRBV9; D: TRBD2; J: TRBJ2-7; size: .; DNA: TGTGCCAGCAGCGTAGGGGACTACCCTGCCTACGAGCAGTACTTC; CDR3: CASSVGDYPAYEQYF
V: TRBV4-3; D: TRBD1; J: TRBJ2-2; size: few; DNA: TGCGCCAGCAGCCAAGTGTCCAGGGGGCACAGGAACACCGGGGAGCTGTTTTTT; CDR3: CASSQVSRGHRNTGELFF
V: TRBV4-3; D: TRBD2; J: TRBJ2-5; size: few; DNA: TGCGCCAGCAGCCAAGATGGAGCGGGGGGGCAAGAGACCCAGTACTTC; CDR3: CASSQDGAGGQETQYF
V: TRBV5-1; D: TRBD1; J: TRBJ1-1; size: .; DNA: TGCGCCAGCAGCTCGGGACAGGGGATGAACACTGAAGCTTTCTTT; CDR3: CASSSGQGMNTEAFF
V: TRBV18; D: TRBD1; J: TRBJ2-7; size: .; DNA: TGTGCCAGCTCTCCGGAGGGACAGGGAGCCTACGAGCAGTACTTC; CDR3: CASSPEGQGAYEQYF
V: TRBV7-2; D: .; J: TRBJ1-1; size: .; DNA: TGTGCCAGCAGCTTAATCGTCCTCCCGGTGAGCACTGAAGCTTTCTTT; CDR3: CASSLIVLPVSTEAFF
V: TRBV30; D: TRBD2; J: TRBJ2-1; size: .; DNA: TGTGCCTGGAGTGTGCCTAGCGGTTCGTACAATGAGCAGTTCTTC; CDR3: CAWSVPSGSYNEQFF
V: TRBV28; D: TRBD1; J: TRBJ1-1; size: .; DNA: TGTGCCAGCAGTCCCGCGACAGGGGGATTGAACACTGAAGCTTTCTTT; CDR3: CASSPATGGLNTEAFF
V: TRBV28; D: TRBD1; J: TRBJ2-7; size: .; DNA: TGTGCCAGCAGTGAGAATACAGGGGCAGGGCCGTCTTTC; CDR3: CASSENTGAGPSF
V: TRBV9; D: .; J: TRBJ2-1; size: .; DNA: TGTGCCAGCAGCCCTCCTGTGTCCGGGGAGCAGTTCTTC; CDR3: CASSPPVSGEQFF
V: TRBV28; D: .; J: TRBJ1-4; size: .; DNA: TGTGCCAGCAGTTCCCGTAATGAAAAACTGTTTTTT; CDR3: CASSSRNEKLFF
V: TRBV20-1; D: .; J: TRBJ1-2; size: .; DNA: TGCAGTGCTAGCAAGACATATGGCTACACCTTC; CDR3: CSASKTYGYTF
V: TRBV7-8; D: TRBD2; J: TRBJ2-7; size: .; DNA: TGTGCCAGCAGCCGCTCCCTAGCGGGGGTGTACGAGCAGTACTTC; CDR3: CASSRSLAGVYEQYF
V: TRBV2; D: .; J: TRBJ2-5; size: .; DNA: TGTGCCAGCAGTGAGCATGAGTACCAAGAGACCCAGTACTTC; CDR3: CASSEHEYQETQYF
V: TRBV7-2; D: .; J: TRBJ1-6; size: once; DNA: TGTGCCAGCAGCCCCCTCGGGGGTTTGAATTCACCCCTCCACTTT; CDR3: CASSPLGGLNSPLHF
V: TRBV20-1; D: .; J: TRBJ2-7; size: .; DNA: TGCAGTGCGGGCAACAACTACGAGCAGTACTTC; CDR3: CSAGNNYEQYF
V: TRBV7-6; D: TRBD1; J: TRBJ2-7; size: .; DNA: TGTGCCAGCAGCCCGGCCGGACAGGGTTACGAGCAGTACTTC; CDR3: CASSPAGQGYEQYF
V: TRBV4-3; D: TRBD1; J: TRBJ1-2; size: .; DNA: TGCGCCAGCAGCCAAGGAAGGGGTCAGGGGGCTGATGGCTACACCTTC; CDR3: CASSQGRGQGADGYTF
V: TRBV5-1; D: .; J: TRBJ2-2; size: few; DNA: TGCGCCAGCAGGTTGCGACGGGAGTTCGGGGAGCTGTTTTTT; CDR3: CASRLRREFGELFF
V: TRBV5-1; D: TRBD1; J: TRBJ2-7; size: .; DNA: TGCGCCAGCAGCAACCAGGGACAGAGAGTTTCCTACGAGCAGTACTTC; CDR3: CASSNQGQRVSYEQYF
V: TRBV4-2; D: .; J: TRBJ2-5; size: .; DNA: TGTGCCAGCAGCCAAGATAGACAGCTTGACATACGAGAGCAGTACTTC; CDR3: CASSQDRQLDIREQYF
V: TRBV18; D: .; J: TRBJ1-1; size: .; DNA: TGTGCCAGCTCACCATCGGGGGGCACTGAAGCTTTCTTT; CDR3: CASSPSGGTEAFF
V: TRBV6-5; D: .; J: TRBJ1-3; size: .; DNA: TGTGCCAGCAGTGCTACAGTCTCTGGAAACACCATATATTTT; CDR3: CASSATVSGNTIYF
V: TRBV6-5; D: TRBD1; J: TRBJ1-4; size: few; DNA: TGTGCCAGCAGGGACAGGGCAACTAATGAAAAACTGTTTTTT; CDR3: CASRDRATNEKLFF
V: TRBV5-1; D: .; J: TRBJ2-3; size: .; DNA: TGCGCCAGCAGCCCGTTGGGGGGTGGAACAGATACGCAGTATTTT; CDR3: CASSPLGGGTDTQYF
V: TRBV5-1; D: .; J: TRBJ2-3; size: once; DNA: TGCGCCAGCCGGAGGGTGGCTTGGAACACAGATACGCAGTATTTT; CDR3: CASRRVAWNTDTQYF
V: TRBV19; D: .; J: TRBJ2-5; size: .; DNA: TGTGCCAGTTCCGACCGGAGCGGGGAGACCCAGTACTTC; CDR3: CASSDRSGETQYF
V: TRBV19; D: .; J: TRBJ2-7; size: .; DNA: TGTGCCAGTTCCTATGGGACTCATTACGAGCAGTACTTC; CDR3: CASSYGTHYEQYF
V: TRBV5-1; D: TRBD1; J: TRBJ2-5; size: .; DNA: TGCGCCAGCAGCTTGGGGGACAGTGGATTGGGGACCCAGTACTTC; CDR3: CASSLGDSGLGTQYF
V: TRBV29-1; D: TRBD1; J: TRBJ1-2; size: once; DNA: TGCAGCGTTGGCCCGACCTACAGGGGATCCTATGGCTACACCTTC; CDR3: CSVGPTYRGSYGYTF
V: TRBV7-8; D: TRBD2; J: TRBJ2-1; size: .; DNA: TGTGCCAGCAGCTTAGGTAGGAGCGGGAGATACAATGAGCAGTTCTTC; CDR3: CASSLGRSGRYNEQFF
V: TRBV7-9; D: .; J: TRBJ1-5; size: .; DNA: TGTGCCAGCAGCTTAGCGGGGGGTAGCAATCAGCCCCAGCATTTT; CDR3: CASSLAGGSNQPQHF
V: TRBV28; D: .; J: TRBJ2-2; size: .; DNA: TGTGCCAGCAGGGGCGAACAGGGAAGGGACACCGGGGAGCTGTTTTTT; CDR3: CASRGEQGRDTGELFF
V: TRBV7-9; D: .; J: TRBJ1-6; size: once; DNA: TGTGCCAGCAGCTCAGAGAGGACAGAAGTTAATTCACCCCTCCACTTT; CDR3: CASSSERTEVNSPLHF